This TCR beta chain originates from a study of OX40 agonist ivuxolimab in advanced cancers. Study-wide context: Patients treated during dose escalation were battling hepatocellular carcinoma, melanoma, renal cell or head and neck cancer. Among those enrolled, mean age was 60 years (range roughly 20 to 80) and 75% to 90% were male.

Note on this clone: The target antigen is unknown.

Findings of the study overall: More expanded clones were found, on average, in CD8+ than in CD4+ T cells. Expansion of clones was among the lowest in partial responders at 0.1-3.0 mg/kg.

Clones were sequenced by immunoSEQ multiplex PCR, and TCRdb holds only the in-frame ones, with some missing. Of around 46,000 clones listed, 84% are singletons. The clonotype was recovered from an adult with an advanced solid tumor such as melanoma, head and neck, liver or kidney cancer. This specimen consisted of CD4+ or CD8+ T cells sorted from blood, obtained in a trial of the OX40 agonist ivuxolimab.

CDR3 amino acids: CASSRGTSQFKYF. For the CDR3, the DNA is TGTGCCAGCAGCCGTGGGACTAGTCAATTCAAGTATTTT. This chain links TRBV6-5 with TRBJ2-3; 8 positions match TRBD2. J was trimmed by 13 bases and V by 6 bases; bases with no gene match: 12. The CDR3 is 13 amino acids. Germline CDR1 and CDR2: MNHEY and SVGAGI.